Listed below are T cell receptor beta chains from one sample, sequenced in a study of blood T cell repertoires in COVID-19. The method was immunoSEQ multiplex PCR; TCRdb's version includes in-frame clones alone and lacks a portion of them. The repertoire consists of 29,000 or so clones, with 70% to 90% occurring once and the leading ten covering 12%. The specimen sequenced was peripheral blood. These receptors were obtained from a human donor in a cohort sampled during active COVID-19. The donor label of this sample is uncertain. CDR3s include the opening cysteine and the closing phenylalanine or tryptophan. A D gene is named only where the DNA matches it firmly. Size is stated for part of the rows, as once, few or many counts, or as a class when the clone is expanded.

V gene: TRBV2
D gene: TRBD1
clone size: NA
J gene: TRBJ2-3
CDR3 DNA: TGTGCCAGCAGTGTCGGGGACAGGCGAGATACGCAGTATTTT
CDR3 protein: CASSVGDRRDTQYF

V gene: TRBV5-1
D gene: TRBD1
clone size: NA
J gene: TRBJ1-1
CDR3 DNA: TGCGCCAGCAGCTTGCAGGGGGGTTGGAGCACTGAAGCTTTCTTT
CDR3 protein: CASSLQGGWSTEAFF

V gene: TRBV5-5
D gene: NA
clone size: NA
J gene: TRBJ1-4
CDR3 DNA: TGTGCCAGCAGCCTAAGGGGCCAAGGCGAAAAACTGTTTTTT
CDR3 protein: CASSLRGQGEKLFF

V gene: TRBV28
D gene: NA
clone size: once
J gene: TRBJ1-1
CDR3 DNA: TGTGCCAGCAGTGGGAGGGACGGAGGGGGCACTGAAGCTTTCTTT
CDR3 protein: CASSGRDGGGTEAFF

V gene: TRBV10-1
D gene: TRBD2
clone size: NA
J gene: TRBJ2-7
CDR3 DNA: TGCGCCAGCCGACTAGCGGGCCCCTCCTACGAGCAGTACTTC
CDR3 protein: CASRLAGPSYEQYF

V gene: TRBV13
D gene: TRBD2
clone size: NA
J gene: TRBJ2-7
CDR3 DNA: TGTGCCAGCAGCTTGGAGCGGGAGACCTACGAGCAGTACTTC
CDR3 protein: CASSLERETYEQYF

V gene: TRBV9
D gene: TRBD2
clone size: NA
J gene: TRBJ2-3
CDR3 DNA: TGTGCCAGCAGCCTCAGCTTAGCGGGAGGACTCACAGATACGCAGTATTTT
CDR3 protein: CASSLSLAGGLTDTQYF

V gene: TRBV19
D gene: TRBD2
clone size: NA
J gene: TRBJ2-1
CDR3 DNA: TGTGCCAGTAGCCCGAATCCCGGACTAGCTGTCCACAATGAGCAGTTCTTC
CDR3 protein: CASSPNPGLAVHNEQFF

V gene: TRBV4-1
D gene: TRBD2
clone size: few
J gene: TRBJ2-2
CDR3 DNA: TGCGCCAGCAGCCAAGATAGACTAGCGGGAGGGGGCACCGGGGAGCTGTTTTTT
CDR3 protein: CASSQDRLAGGGTGELFF

V gene: TRBV7-9
D gene: NA
clone size: few
J gene: TRBJ1-1
CDR3 DNA: TGTGCCAGCAGCAAATATTGGTTAGGGGGTCGGAACACTGAAGCTTTCTTT
CDR3 protein: CASSKYWLGGRNTEAFF

V gene: TRBV6-2/TRBV6-3
D gene: NA
clone size: NA
J gene: TRBJ1-1
CDR3 DNA: TGTGCCAGCAGTTACGGGGAGGAGGGGAACACTGAAGCTTTCTTT
CDR3 protein: CASSYGEEGNTEAFF

V gene: TRBV5-5
D gene: NA
clone size: NA
J gene: TRBJ2-6
CDR3 DNA: TGTGCCAGCAGCTTGGGTCCAGGGACTGGGGCCAACGTCCTGACTTTC
CDR3 protein: CASSLGPGTGANVLTF

V gene: TRBV10-3
D gene: TRBD1
clone size: NA
J gene: TRBJ1-2
CDR3 DNA: TGTGCCACCCGGACAGGGGGCGACTATGGCTACACCTTC
CDR3 protein: CATRTGGDYGYTF

V gene: TRBV6-6
D gene: NA
clone size: NA
J gene: TRBJ1-3
CDR3 DNA: TGTGCCAGCAGTTACTCGTTTAGCTCTGGAAACACCATATATTTT
CDR3 protein: CASSYSFSSGNTIYF